This T cell receptor (beta chain) emerged from a study of graft-versus-host responses after intestinal transplantation. TCRdb's table, derived via immunoSEQ multiplex PCR, lists solely in-frame clones and lacks some. The repertoire holds tens of thousands of clones, with less than 95% as singletons. The study, taken as a whole, reports: Within the allografts of patients who had graft-donor T cell macrochimerism, graft-versus-host to host-versus-graft clonal ratios were high. Recipient bone marrow held GvH clones, some seen earlier in ileum or blood.

CDR1 and CDR2 (germline): SGHNT, YENEEA. With V trimmed by 4 bases and J by 5 bases, 7 bases remained unmatched. CDR3 length equals 14 residues. Remarks on this clone: The antigen is undetermined.

Sequenced material: unstimulated CD8+ T cells sorted from spleen or lymph node cells, taken before intestinal transplant. This receptor was obtained from a human donor who received an intestinal transplant. V is TRBV11-3 and J is TRBJ2-5; 7 nucleotides match TRBD2. The CDR3 DNA reads TGTGCCAGCAGCTCAGGACTAGTTGGGGAGACCCAGTACTTC. Its translation is CASSSGLVGETQYF.